This TCR beta chain came from a study of beta chain features in type 1 diabetes listed by TCRdb under 2018. With respect to the entire study: Mean age, gender distribution, total cell number and subset yield did not differ between patients and healthy donors. A total of 85 million to 140 million sorted cells were examined across all samples, and the number of cells per subset was strongly correlated with RNA yield. The study compared the TCRB repertoires of sorted circulating CD4+ T cell subsets in recently diagnosed type 1 diabetes patients with those in matched healthy donors. Naive and central memory subsets were obtained from all 28 donors, but regulatory and stem cell-like memory subsets were isolated from only 8 patients and roughly eight healthy donors.

Inclusive of the bounding cysteine and phenylalanine, the CDR3 is 15 residues long. Only the CDR3 region is kept as DNA, spanning 45 bases read in frame from base 1. After removal of 5 bases from V and 7 bases from J, the junction retains 11 bases not matched to a gene. CDR1 SGHTA and CDR2 FQGNSA are derived from the germline V gene. Overall study outcomes, separate from this receptor: Because the HLA sub-analyses included only small numbers of individuals, any influence of HLA type on TCRB rearrangement was left unresolved. PCR might favor shorter templates, but patient and control samples were amplified and corrected together, so any skew would affect both groups equally. Because cDNA rather than genomic DNA was sequenced, highly expressing activated cells could have been over-represented, although no difference in activation and CD3 levels was found between groups. At VDJ recombination sites, type 1 diabetes patients had fewer insertions and more deleted nucleotides, which implies abnormalities in thymic rearrangement. In all four CD4+ subsets, TCRB CDR3 length was moderately but significantly shorter in type 1 diabetes patients. Naive, central memory and regulatory TCRB repertoires appeared to be more similar among patients than among healthy donors.

The entire amount of isolated RNA was reverse transcribed using the High Capacity cDNA Reverse Transcription Kit, so the sequenced TCRB transcripts were expressed ones. Deep immunoSEQ sequencing was applied to naive, central memory and regulatory T cell samples, giving an average of roughly 3.5 million total reads per sample. Sorted cells were lysed in RLT buffer and RNA was extracted with DNase-treated RNeasy Micro or Mini kits, depending on cell number. Each cell subset was processed on its own to prevent cross-contamination, while patient and healthy donor samples were processed together. TCRB sequences were amplified from cDNA with the immunoSEQ multiplex PCR, producing 87-bp fragments spanning the CDR3 region. Sequencing of the amplicons was performed on the Illumina HiSeq platform. As for how the authors treated the data: PCR bias was corrected computationally using synthetic template baselines, and reads within Hamming distance 2 were collapsed, with unmergeable singletons discarded. By aligning reads against IMGT, V, D and J genes, CDR3 length, and insertions or deletions at six rearrangement sites were assigned. Within each subset, clonotype counts were normalized to the number of sorted cells before true diversity and Gini coefficients were calculated with the tcR R package. Repertoire sharing was quantified using the overlap coefficient calculated on TCRB nucleotide sequences. As a proxy for the pre-selection repertoire, out-of-frame TCRB sequences from naive cells were analyzed. Not all clones reach the TCRdb copy of this immuneACCESS table, which keeps in-frame sequences only. Checked studies attribute under half of the gap to unresolved V genes and leave the rest unexplained. V and J calls and clone size follow that table, whereas D and trimming were derived from the DNA. This sample lists some 410,000 clones; over 11% were detected once. Approximately 0.038% of the sample goes to the ten largest clones.

Each donor gave one peripheral blood draw, averaging roughly 120 mL, which was collected into heparinised tubes. Naive, central memory, regulatory and stem cell-like memory CD4+ T cells were sorted on a BD FACSAria II using a panel including CD45RO, CCR7, CD25, CD127, CD95 and CD27. Purity was above 95% for every sorted population. PBMCs were separated immediately by Lymphoprep density gradient centrifugation and were stained directly, without being cultured. To minimize batch effects, samples were stained and sorted in pairs, one healthy donor with one patient per experiment. This clone appeared a few times. Its specific antigen is unknown. No base-level quality is on record; no much larger clone is a single base apart.

The sequence derives from a man in his thirties or forties in good health. This chain is built from TRBV7-2 and TRBJ2-1; 7 bases in the middle match TRBD1. Sequencing was carried out using naive CD4+ T cells from blood. The cell subset or site tag for this specimen amounts to: true naive CD4+ T cells. CDR3 protein: CASSGRQGRGNEQFF. The DNA reads as follows: TGTGCCAGCAGCGGCCGACAGGGTAGGGGAAATGAGCAGTTCTTC.